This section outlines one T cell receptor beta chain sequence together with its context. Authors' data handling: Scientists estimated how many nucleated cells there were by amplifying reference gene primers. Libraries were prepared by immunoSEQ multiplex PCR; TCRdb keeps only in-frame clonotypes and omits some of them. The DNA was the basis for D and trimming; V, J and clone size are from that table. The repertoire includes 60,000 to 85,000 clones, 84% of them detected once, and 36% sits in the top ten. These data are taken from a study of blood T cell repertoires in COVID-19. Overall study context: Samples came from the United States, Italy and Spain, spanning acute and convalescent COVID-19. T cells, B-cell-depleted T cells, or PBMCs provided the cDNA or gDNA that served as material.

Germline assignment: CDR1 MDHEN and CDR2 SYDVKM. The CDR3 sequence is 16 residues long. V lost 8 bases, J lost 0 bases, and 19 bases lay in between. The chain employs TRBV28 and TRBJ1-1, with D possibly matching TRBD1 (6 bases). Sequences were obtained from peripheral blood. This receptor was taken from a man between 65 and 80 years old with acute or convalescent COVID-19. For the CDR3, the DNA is TGTGCCAGCCTGGGGGCCCGGGTTAACATGAACACTGAAGCTTTCTTT. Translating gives CASLGARVNMNTEAFF.